These 26 T cell receptor beta chains were sequenced from one sample in a study of blood T cells in healthy people across ages. With a J-beta primer mix and a sample-barcoded 5' primer, a second PCR ran about 6 to 11 cycles. TCRdb recomputed calls from the 5' RACE reads with MiXCR, one row per CDR3 protein. The sample contains roughly 800,000 distinct CDR3 sequences, 58% of which appear only once. Sequenced: blood. These receptors were collected from a young man in good health.

This chain connects TRBV7-8 to TRBJ2-1, with 15 bases aligning to TRBD2. After removal of 4 bases from V and 9 bases from J, the junction contained 4 bases not matched to a gene. Germline V gene data show CDR1 as SGHVS and CDR2 as FQNEAQ. This CDR3 is built from 15 residues. CDR3 in amino acids: CASSWGLAGGGEQFF. As DNA, the CDR3 is TGTGCCAGCAGCTGGGGACTAGCGGGAGGCGGTGAGCAGTTCTTC.

The chain links TRBV11-2 to TRBJ2-1, with TRBD2 matching 11 bases. Germline lookup yields CDR1 SGHAT and CDR2 FQNNGV. The CDR3 runs to 17 residues. Losses at the gene ends were 2 bases for V and 3 bases for J; bases not matched to a gene: 6. The CDR3 reads CASSLLALAGDYNEQFF. The CDR3 DNA reads TGTGCCAGCAGCTTACTGGCACTAGCGGGAGACTACAATGAGCAGTTCTTC.

The CDR3 DNA is TGTGCCAGCAGCGTACAGAGACAGCCCACTAACACAGATACGCAGTATTTT. This translates into CASSVQRQPTNTDTQYF. The chain recombines TRBV9 with TRBJ2-3, with D possibly being TRBD1 (5 bases). Germline-derived CDR1 and CDR2 are SGDLS and YYNGEE. V shed 1 base and J shed 2 bases, with 17 bases lying between them. The CDR3 has 17 residues.

The rearrangement joins TRBV7-8 to TRBJ2-7; no reliable D call. Germline V CDR1 and CDR2: SGHVS, FQNEAQ. CDR3 length equals 14 residues. Trimming stripped 4 bases from V and 3 bases from J, with 13 bases between. CDR3 residues: CASSSPAADYEQYF. The CDR3 DNA is TGTGCCAGCAGCTCCCCGGCCGCAGACTACGAGCAGTACTTC.

The chain employs TRBV7-8 and TRBJ2-1; no clear D. This CDR3 region has 13 residues. The V gene lost 2 bases and the J gene lost 5 bases, with 7 bases spanning the gap. The germline CDR1 and CDR2 sequences are SGHVS and FQNEAQ. The CDR3 coding sequence is TGTGCCAGCAGCTTATATCCTGACAATGAGCAGTTCTTC. Protein sequence: CASSLYPDNEQFF.

This clonotype was observed a single time. The chain is built from TRBV20-1 and TRBJ2-1; TRBD2 matches at 8 bases. CDR3 length equals 13 residues. The trim removed 6 bases at V and 8 bases at J, leaving 9 bases unmatched. CDR1 is DFQATT, CDR2 SNEGSKA, per germline (reference sequence). The CDR3 spells CSALGTRGYEQFF. The CDR3, as DNA: TGCAGTGCCCTCGGGACTAGGGGCTATGAGCAGTTCTTC.

The genes are TRBV20-1 and TRBJ2-4; 9 bases agree with TRBD2. V lost 2 bases and J lost 1; bases outside the gene matches: 6. Germline assignment: CDR1 DFQATT and CDR2 SNEGSKA (reference sequence). The length of the CDR3 is 16 residues. The CDR3 sequence is CSARWASGDAKNIQYF. As DNA, the CDR3 is TGCAGTGCTAGATGGGCTAGCGGGGACGCCAAAAACATTCAGTACTTC.

The chain couples TRBV29-1 to TRBJ2-4, with TRBD1 as a possible D gene (6 bases). The J call may be mistaken, given a closer DNA end match to TRBJ2-7. The CDR3 totals 13 residues. Per germline, CDR1 SQVTM and CDR2 ANQGSEA. The CDR3, as DNA: TGCAGCGTTGGTGGTCAGGGGCCCCTCGAGCAGTACTTC. Protein sequence: CSVGGQGPLEQYF.

The V and J genes are TRBV21-1 and TRBJ2-3; the listed D gene, TRBD1, was not tested against the DNA. TRBV21-1 is assigned pseudogene status. CDR3 size: 14 residues. The CDR3 region has the DNA TGTGCCAGCGACAGGGCGTTACTCCCCGATACGCAGTATTTT. Its protein product is CASDRALLPDTQYF.

The chain links TRBV20-1 to TRBJ2-3, with D hard to call. V lost 6 bases, J lost 2 bases, and 18 bases lay in between. The CDR3 has 15 amino acids. Germline V CDR1 and CDR2: DFQATT, SNEGSKA (reference sequence). CDR3 nucleotide sequence: TGCAGTGCCCCCCCTGACGGGCGCGACACAGATACGCAGTATTTT. Translating it yields CSAPPDGRDTDTQYF.

There are a few counts of this clonotype. The gene calls are TRBV20-1 and TRBJ2-7; tentative D call: TRBD2 (6 bases). With 0 bases removed from V and 4 bases from J, the gap between germline ends came to 16 bases. From germline, CDR1 is DFQATT and CDR2 SNEGSKA (reference sequence). The CDR3 covers 15 residues. CDR3 protein: CSARDWRDEPYEQYF. CDR3 nucleotide sequence: TGCAGTGCTAGAGATTGGAGGGACGAACCTTACGAGCAGTACTTC.

The chain uses TRBV10-3 and TRBJ2-1; D ambiguous. Trimming removed 2 bases at V and 12 bases at J, with 20 bases between. The CDR3 loop spans 15 amino acids. The V gene's germline CDR1 is ENHRY and CDR2 SYGVKD. The DNA of the CDR3 is TGTGCCATCAGTGAGGGGCCCGGGTCGAGGTTGGGGCAGTTCTTC. Translating it yields CAISEGPGSRLGQFF.

J is TRBJ2-7 and V is TRBV20-1; tentative D call: TRBD1 (6 bases). V was clipped by 5 bases and J by 3 bases, with 14 bases between them. Germline values: CDR1 DFQATT, CDR2 SNEGSKA (reference sequence). This CDR3 spans 13 amino acids. CDR3: CSAGKTTGYEQYF. The CDR3 nucleotides are TGCAGTGCTGGGAAGACGACAGGCTACGAGCAGTACTTC.

This clonotype was found a few times. The rearrangement links TRBV28 to TRBJ1-6; TRBD1 agrees at 7 bases. The CDR3 runs 18 residues. CDR1 and CDR2 (germline): MDHEN, SYDVKM. V was pared by 1 base and J by 9 bases, with 15 bases of the junction left unmatched. DNA of the CDR3: TGTGCCAGCAGTTTATTATTATCCCTCCGGGACAGAAGTTCACCCCTCCACTTT. This encodes CASSLLLSLRDRSSPLHF.

The chain links TRBV6-1 to TRBJ2-1, with D possibly matching TRBD2 (5 bases). Germline CDR1 MNHNS, CDR2 SASEGT. The CDR3 sequence is 13 residues long. Trimming left V 6 bases short and J 7 bases short, with 13 bases between. For the CDR3, the DNA is TGTGCCAGCAGCATCCTAGCACGTAATGAGCAGTTCTTC. Protein sequence: CASSILARNEQFF.

This clonotype was counted only a few times. The chain couples TRBV7-2 to TRBJ2-1; perhaps TRBD2 as D (6 bases). From germline, CDR1 is SGHTA and CDR2 FQGNSA. The V gene lost 1 base and the J gene lost 8 bases, with 12 bases spanning the gap. The CDR3 sequence is 14 residues long. CDR3 coding DNA: TGTGCCAGCAGCTTAGGGGAGGCTAACTATGAGCAGTTCTTC. Its protein product is CASSLGEANYEQFF.

The gene calls are TRBV7-8 and TRBJ2-7; no reliable D call. Between the trimmed V and J ends, which lost 1 base and 4 bases, there was a span of 11 bases. CDR3 length: 14 residues. The germline CDR1 and CDR2 sequences are SGHVS and FQNEAQ. CDR3 protein: CASSLGDGWYEQYF. The CDR3 DNA follows: TGTGCCAGCAGCTTAGGCGACGGGTGGTACGAGCAGTACTTC.

The chain recombines TRBV6-1 with TRBJ2-1, with TRBD2 matching 10 bases. V was pared by 6 bases and J by 13 bases, with 9 bases of the junction left unmatched. CDR3 length equals 13 residues. Germline V gene data show CDR1 as MNHNS and CDR2 as SASEGT. In DNA form, the CDR3 reads TGTGCCAGCAGCGGCATAGCGGGGGGCCTACAGTTCTTC. This translates into CASSGIAGGLQFF.

The sample holds a few counts of this clonotype. The gene calls are TRBV7-8 and TRBJ1-5; 8 nucleotides agree with TRBD1. Looked up from germline, CDR1 is SGHVS and CDR2 is FQNEAQ. After removal of 2 bases from V and 6 bases from J, the junction contained 3 bases not matched to a gene. The CDR3 has 14 residues. In DNA form, the CDR3 reads TGTGCCAGCAGCTTACAGGGGGCCATTCAGCCCCAGCATTTT. Residues: CASSLQGAIQPQHF.

The V gene is TRBV6-5, the J gene TRBJ2-5; D ambiguous. Germline loops: CDR1 MNHEY, CDR2 SVGAGI. The V end lost 6 bases, the J end lost 1 base, and 12 bases lay between the germline ends. The CDR3 has 14 residues. The CDR3, as DNA: TGTGCCAGCAGCCGCAGCCATTTCCAAGAGACCCAGTACTTC. Encoded protein: CASSRSHFQETQYF.

This clonotype was counted a few times. The V call is TRBV6-2 or TRBV6-3, the J call TRBJ2-1; TRBD1 matches 7 bases. The CDR3 is made up of 13 amino acids. The junction had 1 base not matched to a gene; V was cut back by 8 bases and J by 0 bases. Germline V CDR1 and CDR2: MNHEY, SVGEGT. Here the CDR3 reads CASGDSSYNEQFF. In nucleotides, the CDR3 is TGTGCCAGCGGGGACAGCTCCTACAATGAGCAGTTCTTC.

The CDR3 protein is CASSGGRAGWGEQFF. The DNA for the CDR3 is TGTGCCAGCAGTGGGGGACGAGCGGGTTGGGGTGAGCAGTTCTTC. V is TRBV7-9 and J is TRBJ2-1; perhaps TRBD2 as D (6 bases). Germline values: CDR1 SEHNR, CDR2 FQNEAQ (reference sequence). V lost 6 bases and J lost 9, with 21 bases in between. The length of the CDR3 is 15 residues. Full variable domain (remainder filled in from reference TRBV7-9 and TRBJ2-1): DTGVSQNPRHKITKRGQNVTFRCDPISEHNRLYWYRQTLGQGPEFLTYFQNEAQLEKSRLLSDRFSAERPKGSFSTLEIQRTEQGDSAMYLCASSGGRAGWGEQFFGPGTRLTVL.

The gene calls are TRBV5-4 and TRBJ2-3; 9 nucleotides line up with TRBD2. This CDR3 spans 14 amino acids. Germline loops: CDR1 SGHNT, CDR2 YYREEE (reference sequence). The V and J ends lost 10 bases and 4 bases, in that order; junction bases with no gene match: 10. The CDR3 bases are TGTGCCGGGAAAATAGCGGGGGTAGCAGATACGCAGTATTTT. As protein: CAGKIAGVADTQYF.

The V call is TRBV7-8, the J call TRBJ1-4; D may be TRBD1 (6 bases). V shed 6 bases and J shed 6 bases, with 17 bases lying between them. Germline CDR1 SGHVS, CDR2 FQNEAQ. The length of the CDR3 is 15 residues. The chain's CDR3 is CASSYQGLGDEKLFF. The CDR3 DNA follows: TGTGCCAGCAGTTATCAGGGGCTGGGGGATGAAAAACTGTTTTTT.

There are a few counts of this clonotype. The CDR3 sequence is CASSSGSPGLYEQYF. CDR3 nucleotides: TGTGCCAGCAGTTCGGGATCCCCGGGGCTATACGAGCAGTACTTC. The chain combines TRBV27 with TRBJ2-7; D might be TRBD1 or TRBD2, each matching 5 bases. This CDR3 is 15 amino acids long. CDR1 and CDR2 from the germline V gene are MNHEY and SMNVEV (reference sequence). V was clipped by 4 bases and J by 4 bases, with 17 bases between them.

The chain is built from TRBV20-1 and TRBJ2-5; TRBD1 matches 7 bases. The germline V gene has CDR1 DFQATT and CDR2 SNEGSKA (reference sequence). The V and J ends lost 8 bases and 0 bases, in that order; junction bases with no gene match: 12. The CDR3 is 15 amino acids. The CDR3 bases are TGCAGTTCAAACCGACAGGGACAGAACCAAGAGACCCAGTACTTC. It is translated as CSSNRQGQNQETQYF.